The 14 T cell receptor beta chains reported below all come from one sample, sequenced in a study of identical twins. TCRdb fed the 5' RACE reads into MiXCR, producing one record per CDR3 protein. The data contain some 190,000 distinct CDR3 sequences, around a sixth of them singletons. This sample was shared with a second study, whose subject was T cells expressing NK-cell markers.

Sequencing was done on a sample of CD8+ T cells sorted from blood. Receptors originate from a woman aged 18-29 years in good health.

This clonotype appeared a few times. The CDR3 region is CASRRTASGSRNEQFF. The CDR3 DNA reads as TGTGCCAGCAGACGCACAGCTAGCGGGAGTAGAAATGAGCAGTTCTTC. The chain has TRBV11-2 and TRBJ2-1; 10 bases match TRBD2. Germline V gene data show CDR1 as SGHAT and CDR2 as FQNNGV. The CDR3 consists of 16 residues. Trimming at V came to 6 bases and at J to 7 bases, leaving 12 bases not matched to a gene.

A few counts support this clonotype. This chain's CDR3 is CSASPGQGYEQYF. The CDR3 DNA is TGCAGTGCTTCGCCGGGACAGGGCTACGAGCAGTACTTC. The chain carries TRBV20-1 and TRBJ2-7, with 9 nucleotides matching TRBD1. This CDR3 has 13 amino acids. The germline CDR1 and CDR2 sequences are DFQATT and SNEGSKA (reference sequence). Trimming took 5 bases from V and 3 from J; bases not matched to a gene: 5.

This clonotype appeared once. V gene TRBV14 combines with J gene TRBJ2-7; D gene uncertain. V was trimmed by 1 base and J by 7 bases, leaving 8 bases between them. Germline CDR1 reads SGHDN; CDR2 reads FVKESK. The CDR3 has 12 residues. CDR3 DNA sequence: TGTGCCAGCAGCCAAGTAAATAGGGAGCAGTACTTC. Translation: CASSQVNREQYF.

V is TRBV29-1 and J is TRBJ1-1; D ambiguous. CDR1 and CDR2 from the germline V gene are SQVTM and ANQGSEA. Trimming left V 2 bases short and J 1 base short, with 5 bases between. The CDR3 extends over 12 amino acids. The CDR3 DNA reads TGCAGCGTTGAACTGGCGAACACTGAAGCTTTCTTT. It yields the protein CSVELANTEAFF.

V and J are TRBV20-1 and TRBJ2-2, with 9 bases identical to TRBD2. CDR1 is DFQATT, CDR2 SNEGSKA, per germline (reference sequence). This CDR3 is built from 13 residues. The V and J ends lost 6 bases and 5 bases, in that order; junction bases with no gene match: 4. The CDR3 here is CSAASGVTGELFF. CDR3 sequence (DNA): TGCAGTGCCGCTAGCGGGGTAACCGGGGAGCTGTTTTTT.

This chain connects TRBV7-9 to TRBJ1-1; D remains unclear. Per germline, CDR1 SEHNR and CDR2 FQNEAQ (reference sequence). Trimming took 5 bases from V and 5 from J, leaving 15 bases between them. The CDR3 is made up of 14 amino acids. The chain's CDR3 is CASSPGVVGTEAFF. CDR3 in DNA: TGTGCCAGCAGCCCCGGGGTAGTTGGTACTGAAGCTTTCTTT.

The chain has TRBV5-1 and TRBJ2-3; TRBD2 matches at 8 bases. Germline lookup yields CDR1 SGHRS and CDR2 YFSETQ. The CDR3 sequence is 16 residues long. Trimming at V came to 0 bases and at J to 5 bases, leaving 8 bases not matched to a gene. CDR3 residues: CASSLEREIILDTQYF. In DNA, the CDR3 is TGCGCCAGCAGCTTGGAGCGGGAGATTATCCTAGATACGCAGTATTTT.

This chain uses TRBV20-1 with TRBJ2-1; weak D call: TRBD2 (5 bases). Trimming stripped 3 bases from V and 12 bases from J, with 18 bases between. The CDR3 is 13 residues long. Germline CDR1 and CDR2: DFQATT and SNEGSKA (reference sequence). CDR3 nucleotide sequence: TGCAGTGCTAGTATGGACTTACCTGGCGGGCAGTTCTTC. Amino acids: CSASMDLPGGQFF.

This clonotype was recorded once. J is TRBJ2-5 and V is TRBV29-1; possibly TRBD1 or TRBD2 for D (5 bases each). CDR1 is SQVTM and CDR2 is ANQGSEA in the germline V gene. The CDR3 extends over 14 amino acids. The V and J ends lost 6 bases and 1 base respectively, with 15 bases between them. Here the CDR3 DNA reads TGCAGCGTAGGTGATCCCGGGACCCAAGAGACCCAGTACTTC. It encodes CSVGDPGTQETQYF.

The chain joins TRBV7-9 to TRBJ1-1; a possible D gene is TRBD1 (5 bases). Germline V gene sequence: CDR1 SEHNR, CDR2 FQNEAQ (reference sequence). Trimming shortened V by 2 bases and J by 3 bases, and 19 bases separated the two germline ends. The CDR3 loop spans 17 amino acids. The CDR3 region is CASSLNSRTSVDTEAFF. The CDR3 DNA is TGTGCCAGCAGCTTAAACAGTAGGACATCGGTAGACACTGAAGCTTTCTTT.

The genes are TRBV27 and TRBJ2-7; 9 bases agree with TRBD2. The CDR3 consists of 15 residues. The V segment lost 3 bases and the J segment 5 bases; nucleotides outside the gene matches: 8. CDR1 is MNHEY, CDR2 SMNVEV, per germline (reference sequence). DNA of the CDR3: TGTGCCAGCAGTTTCCCAGGACTAGCGTTGGACGAGCAGTACTTC. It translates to CASSFPGLALDEQYF.

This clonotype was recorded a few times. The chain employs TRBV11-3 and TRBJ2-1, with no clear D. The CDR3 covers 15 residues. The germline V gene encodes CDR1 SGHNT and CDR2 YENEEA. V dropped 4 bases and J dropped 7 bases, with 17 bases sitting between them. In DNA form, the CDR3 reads TGTGCCAGCAGCTCTTTAGGGTATCGTGTAAATGAGCAGTTCTTC. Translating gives CASSSLGYRVNEQFF. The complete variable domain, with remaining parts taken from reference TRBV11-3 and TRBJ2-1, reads EAGVVQSPRYKIIEKKQPVAFWCNPISGHNTLYWYLQNLGQGPELLIRYENEEAVDDSQLPKDRFSAERLKGVDSTLKIQPAELGDSAVYLCASSSLGYRVNEQFFGPGTRLTVL.

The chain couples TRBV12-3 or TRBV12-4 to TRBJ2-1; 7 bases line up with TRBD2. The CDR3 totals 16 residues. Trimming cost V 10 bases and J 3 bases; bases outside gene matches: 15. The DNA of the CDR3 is TGTGCCATTCGAGCGCGCCAGCGGGGTATCTACAATGAGCAGTTCTTC. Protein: CAIRARQRGIYNEQFF.

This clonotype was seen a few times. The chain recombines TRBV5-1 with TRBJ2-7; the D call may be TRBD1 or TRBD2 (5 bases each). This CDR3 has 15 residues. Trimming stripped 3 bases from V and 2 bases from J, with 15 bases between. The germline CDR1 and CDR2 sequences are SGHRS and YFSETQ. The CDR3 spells CASSYGTDLAYEQYF. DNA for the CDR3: TGCGCCAGCAGCTACGGGACGGACCTAGCCTACGAGCAGTACTTC.